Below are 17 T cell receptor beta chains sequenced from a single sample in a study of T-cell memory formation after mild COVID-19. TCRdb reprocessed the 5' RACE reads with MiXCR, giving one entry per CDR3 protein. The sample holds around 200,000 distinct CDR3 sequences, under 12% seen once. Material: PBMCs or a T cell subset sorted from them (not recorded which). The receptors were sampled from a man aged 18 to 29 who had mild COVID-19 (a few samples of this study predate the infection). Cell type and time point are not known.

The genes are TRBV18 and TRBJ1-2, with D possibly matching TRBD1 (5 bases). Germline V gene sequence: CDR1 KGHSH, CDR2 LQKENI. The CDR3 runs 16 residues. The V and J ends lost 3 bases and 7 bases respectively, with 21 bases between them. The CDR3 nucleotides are TGTGCCAGCTCACCGGGGAGGAGGGGCGGTCACGGTGGCTACACCTTC. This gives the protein CASSPGRRGGHGGYTF.

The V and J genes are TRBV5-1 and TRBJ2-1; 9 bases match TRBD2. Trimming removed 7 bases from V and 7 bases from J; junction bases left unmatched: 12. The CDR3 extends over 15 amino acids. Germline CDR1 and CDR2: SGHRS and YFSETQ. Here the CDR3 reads CASGSLAGSGNEQFF. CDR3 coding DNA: TGCGCCAGCGGATCCCTAGCGGGGAGTGGAAATGAGCAGTTCTTC.

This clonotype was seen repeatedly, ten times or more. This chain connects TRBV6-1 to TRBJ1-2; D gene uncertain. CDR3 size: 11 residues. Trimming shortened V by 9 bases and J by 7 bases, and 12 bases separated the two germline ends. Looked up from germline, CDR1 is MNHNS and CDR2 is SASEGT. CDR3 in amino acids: CASYLVSGYTF. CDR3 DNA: TGTGCCAGTTACCTGGTCTCTGGCTACACCTTC.

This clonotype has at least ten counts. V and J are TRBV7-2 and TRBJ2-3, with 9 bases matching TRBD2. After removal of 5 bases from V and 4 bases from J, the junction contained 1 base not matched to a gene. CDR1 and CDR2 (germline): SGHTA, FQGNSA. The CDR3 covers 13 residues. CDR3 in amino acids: CASSPSGADTQYF. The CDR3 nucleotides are TGTGCCAGCAGCCCTAGCGGGGCAGATACGCAGTATTTT.

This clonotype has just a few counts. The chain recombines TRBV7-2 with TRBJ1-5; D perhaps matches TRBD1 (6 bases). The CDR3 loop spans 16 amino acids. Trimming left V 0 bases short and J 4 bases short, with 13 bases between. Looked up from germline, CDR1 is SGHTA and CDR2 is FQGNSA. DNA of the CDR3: TGTGCCAGCAGCTTAGCGCGCCAGGGGAATAATCAGCCCCAGCATTTT. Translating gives CASSLARQGNNQPQHF. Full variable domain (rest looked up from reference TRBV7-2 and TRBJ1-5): GAGVSQSPSNKVTEKGKDVELRCDPISGHTALYWYRQSLGQGLEFLIYFQGNSAPDKSGLPSDRFSAERTGGSVSTLTIQRTQQEDSAVYLCASSLARQGNNQPQHFGDGTRLSIL.

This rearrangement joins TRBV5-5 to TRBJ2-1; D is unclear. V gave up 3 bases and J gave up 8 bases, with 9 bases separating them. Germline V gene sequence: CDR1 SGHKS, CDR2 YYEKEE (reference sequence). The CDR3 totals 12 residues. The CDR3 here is CASSSSLDEQFF. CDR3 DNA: TGTGCCAGCAGCTCTAGTCTCGATGAGCAGTTCTTC.

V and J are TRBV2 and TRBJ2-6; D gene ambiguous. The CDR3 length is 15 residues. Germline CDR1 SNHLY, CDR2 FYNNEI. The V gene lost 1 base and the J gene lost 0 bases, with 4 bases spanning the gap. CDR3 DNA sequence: TGTGCCAGCAGTGAAGGGGGCTCTGGGGCCAACGTCCTGACTTTC. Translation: CASSEGGSGANVLTF. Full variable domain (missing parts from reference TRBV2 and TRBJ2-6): EPEVTQTPSHQVTQMGQEVILRCVPISNHLYFYWYRQILGQKVEFLVSFYNNEISEKSEIFDDQFSVERPDGSNFTLKIRSTKLEDSAMYFCASSEGGSGANVLTFGAGSRLTVL.

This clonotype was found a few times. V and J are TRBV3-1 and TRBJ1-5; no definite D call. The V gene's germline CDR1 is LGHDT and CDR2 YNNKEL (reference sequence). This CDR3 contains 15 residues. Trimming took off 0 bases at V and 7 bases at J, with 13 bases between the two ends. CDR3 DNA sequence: TGTGCCAGCAGCCAAGATGAAGGGTTACAGCAGCCCCAGCATTTT. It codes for CASSQDEGLQQPQHF.

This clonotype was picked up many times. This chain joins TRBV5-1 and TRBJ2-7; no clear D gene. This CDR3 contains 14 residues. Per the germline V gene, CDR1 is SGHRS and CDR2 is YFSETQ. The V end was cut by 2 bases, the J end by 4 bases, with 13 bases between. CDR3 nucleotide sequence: TGCGCCAGCAGCTTAAGTCCCGGGCAGTACGAGCAGTACGTC. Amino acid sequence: CASSLSPGQYEQYV.

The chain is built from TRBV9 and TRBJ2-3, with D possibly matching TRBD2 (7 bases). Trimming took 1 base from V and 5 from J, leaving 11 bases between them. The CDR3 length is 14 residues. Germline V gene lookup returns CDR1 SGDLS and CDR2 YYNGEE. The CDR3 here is CASSVTRGGDTQYF. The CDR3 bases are TGTGCCAGCAGCGTAACTAGGGGGGGAGATACGCAGTATTTT.

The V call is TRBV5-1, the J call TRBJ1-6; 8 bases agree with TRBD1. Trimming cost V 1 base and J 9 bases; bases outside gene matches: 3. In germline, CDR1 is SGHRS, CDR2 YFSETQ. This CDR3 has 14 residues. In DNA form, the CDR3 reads TGCGCCAGCAGCTTGCAACAGGGGGGTTCACCCCTCCACTTT. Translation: CASSLQQGGSPLHF.

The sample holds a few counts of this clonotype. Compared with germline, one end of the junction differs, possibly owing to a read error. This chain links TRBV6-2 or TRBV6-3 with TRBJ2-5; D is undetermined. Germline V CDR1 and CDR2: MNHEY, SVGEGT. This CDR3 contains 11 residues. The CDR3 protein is CASSYSRTVDF. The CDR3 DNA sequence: TGTGCCAGCAGTTACTCTAGGACGGTGGACTTC.

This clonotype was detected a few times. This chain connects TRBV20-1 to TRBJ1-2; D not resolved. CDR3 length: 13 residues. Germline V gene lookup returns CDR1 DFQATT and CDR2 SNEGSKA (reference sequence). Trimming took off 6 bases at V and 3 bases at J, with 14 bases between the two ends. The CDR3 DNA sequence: TGCAGTGCCCTGGGCTCGGCGGACTATGGCTACACCTTC. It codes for CSALGSADYGYTF.

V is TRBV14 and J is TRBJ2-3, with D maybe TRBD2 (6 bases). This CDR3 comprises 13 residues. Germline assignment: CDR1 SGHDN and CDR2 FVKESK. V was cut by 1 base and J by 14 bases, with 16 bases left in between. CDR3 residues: CASSQVRDSLPYF. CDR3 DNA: TGTGCCAGCAGCCAAGTACGGGACTCCCTCCCGTATTTT.

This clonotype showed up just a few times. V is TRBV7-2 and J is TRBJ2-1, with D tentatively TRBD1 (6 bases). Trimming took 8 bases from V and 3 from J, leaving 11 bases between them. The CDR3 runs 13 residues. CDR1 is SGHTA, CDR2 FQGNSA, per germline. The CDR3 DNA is TGTGCCAGCGGGCAGGGGCACTACAATGAGCAGTTCTTC. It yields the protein CASGQGHYNEQFF.

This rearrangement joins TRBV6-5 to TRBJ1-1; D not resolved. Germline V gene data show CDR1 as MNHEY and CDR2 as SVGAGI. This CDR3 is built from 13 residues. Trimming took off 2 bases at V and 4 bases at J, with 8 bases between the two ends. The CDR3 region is CASSYGPGTEAFF. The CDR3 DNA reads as TGTGCCAGCAGTTACGGACCCGGCACTGAAGCTTTCTTT.

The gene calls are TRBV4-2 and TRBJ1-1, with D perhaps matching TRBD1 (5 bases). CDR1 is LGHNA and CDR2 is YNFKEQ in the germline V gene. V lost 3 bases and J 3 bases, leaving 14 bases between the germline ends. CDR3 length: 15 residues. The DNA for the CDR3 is TGTGCCAGCAGCCATGCAGGGCCTAGGGACACTGAAGCTTTCTTT. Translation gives CASSHAGPRDTEAFF.